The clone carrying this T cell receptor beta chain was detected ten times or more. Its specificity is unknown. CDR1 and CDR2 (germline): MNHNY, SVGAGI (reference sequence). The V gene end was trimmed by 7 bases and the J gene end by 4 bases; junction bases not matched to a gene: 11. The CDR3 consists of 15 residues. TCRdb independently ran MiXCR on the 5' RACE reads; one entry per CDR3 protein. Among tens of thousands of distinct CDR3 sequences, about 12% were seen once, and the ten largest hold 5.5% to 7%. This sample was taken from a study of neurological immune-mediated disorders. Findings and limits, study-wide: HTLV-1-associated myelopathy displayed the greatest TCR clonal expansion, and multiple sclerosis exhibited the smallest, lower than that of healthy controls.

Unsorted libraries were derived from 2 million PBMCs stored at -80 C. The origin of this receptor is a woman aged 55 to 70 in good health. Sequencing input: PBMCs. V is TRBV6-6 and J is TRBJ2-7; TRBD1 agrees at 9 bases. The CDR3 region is CASILITGTGYEQYF. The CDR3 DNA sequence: TGTGCCAGCATCTTAATAACCGGGACAGGGTACGAGCAGTACTTC.